Shown below are 28 T cell receptor beta chains from a single sample sequenced in a study of cytomegalovirus exposure and HLA in healthy donors. Amplification used 60 Vbeta primers and 13 Jbeta primers. Using immunoSEQ multiplex PCR, the repertoire was profiled, and TCRdb retains in-frame clones only, with some absent. The table shows approximately 160,000 clones, with roughly 82% occurring only once. The sample comprised PBMCs. The origin of the receptors is a woman aged 25 to 39 in good health and CMV-seronegative.

The gene calls are TRBV6-5 and TRBJ1-3, with D uncertain. CDR3 length: 14 residues. Trimming cost V 6 bases and J 1 base, with 10 bases left between them. From germline, CDR1 is MNHEY and CDR2 SVGAGI. The CDR3 spells CASSYDGSGNTIYF. CDR3 nucleotides: TGTGCCAGCAGCTACGACGGGTCTGGAAACACCATATATTTT.

This clone came up once. The chain has TRBV28 and TRBJ2-7; 9 nucleotides agree with TRBD2. The V and J ends lost 8 bases and 4 bases, in that order; junction bases with no gene match: 6. The CDR3 runs to 13 residues. Germline CDR1 is MDHEN and CDR2 is SYDVKM. In DNA, the CDR3 is TGTGCCAGCTTGACTAGCGGAGGTTACGAGCAGTACTTC. Its protein product is CASLTSGGYEQYF. The full variable domain, its missing parts supplied by reference TRBV28 and TRBJ2-7, is DVKVTQSSRYLVKRTGEKVFLECVQDMDHENMFWYRQDPGLGLRLIYFSYDVKMKEKGDIPEGYSVSREKKERFSLILESASTNQTSMYLCASLTSGGYEQYFGPGTRLTVT.

As concerns this clone: Relative to the germline gene, one junction end is altered; a read error may explain this. This chain links TRBV19 with TRBJ1-2, with no clear D. The V gene's germline CDR1 is LNHDA and CDR2 SQIVND (reference sequence). CDR3 length equals 14 residues. CDR3 sequence reads: CASTYLRGPYGYPF. As DNA, the CDR3 is TGTGCCAGTACCTATCTGCGAGGCCCCTATGGCTACCCCTTC.

The V gene is TRBV7-2, the J gene TRBJ1-2; maybe TRBD1 (5 bases). The CDR3 sequence is 12 residues long. The V gene's germline CDR1 is SGHTA and CDR2 FQGNSA. V was shortened by 2 bases and J by 8 bases, with 9 bases between the two germline ends. CDR3 in amino acids: CASSLQGLGYTF. The CDR3 bases are TGTGCCAGCAGCTTACAGGGTCTGGGCTACACCTTC.

The chain has TRBV29-1 and TRBJ2-7; 9 bases are shared with TRBD1. The CDR3 covers 15 residues. J was trimmed by 9 bases and V by 0 bases; bases with no gene match: 12. Germline CDR1 and CDR2: SQVTM and ANQGSEA. DNA for the CDR3: TGCAGCGTTGAAGATCATGGACAGGGGAGTAGGTTGCAGTACTTC. Translated: CSVEDHGQGSRLQYF.

The genes are TRBV15 and TRBJ1-2; D gene unclear. Germline CDR1 and CDR2: LNHNV and YYDKDF (reference sequence). CDR3 length: 15 amino acids. Trimming left V 3 bases short and J 1 base short, with 12 bases between. This chain's CDR3 is CATSSLRDINYGYTF. The CDR3 DNA follows: TGTGCCACCAGCAGCCTAAGAGACATTAACTATGGCTACACCTTC.

As DNA, the CDR3 is TGTGCCAGCAGTCCAGCCGGGAGTAGTGAGCAGTTCTTC. It encodes CASSPAGSSEQFF. This sequence joins TRBV6-5 and TRBJ2-1, with D maybe TRBD2 (6 bases). The V and J ends lost 5 bases and 9 bases respectively, with 14 bases between them. Germline V lookup: CDR1 MNHEY, CDR2 SVGAGI. The CDR3 length is 13 residues.

V usage is TRBV5-1 and J usage is TRBJ2-3; TRBD2 agrees at 9 bases. The germline V gene has CDR1 SGHRS and CDR2 YFSETQ. Unmatched junction bases numbered 4, after V lost 0 bases and J lost 2 bases. The CDR3 has 16 amino acids. The CDR3 DNA follows: TGCGCCAGCAGCTTGGGTCTAGCGGGACCCACAGATACGCAGTATTTT. As protein: CASSLGLAGPTDTQYF. Supplemented by reference TRBV5-1 and TRBJ2-3, the full variable domain reads KAGVTQTPRYLIKTRGQQVTLSCSPISGHRSVSWYQQTPGQGLQFLFEYFSETQRNKGNFPGRFSGRQFSNSRSEMNVSTLELGDSALYLCASSLGLAGPTDTQYFGPGTRLTVL.

CDR3 in amino acids: CAWSAAGGSPLHF. The CDR3 bases are TGTGCCTGGAGTGCGGCAGGGGGGTCACCCCTCCACTTT. The rearrangement joins TRBV30 to TRBJ1-6; TRBD1 matches 7 bases. Germline CDR1 is GTSNPN and CDR2 is SVGIG (reference sequence). After removal of 1 base from V and 10 bases from J, the junction contained 4 bases not matched to a gene. This CDR3 comprises 13 residues.

This sequence joins TRBV4-3 and TRBJ2-7; 13 bases are shared with TRBD2. V trimming: 3 bases; J trimming: 3 bases; junction bases outside the gene matches: 5. CDR1 is LGHNA and CDR2 is YSLEER in the germline V gene. This CDR3 region has 16 residues. CDR3 amino acids: CASSHDGTSGDYEQYF. Here the CDR3 DNA reads TGCGCCAGCAGCCATGACGGGACTAGCGGGGACTACGAGCAGTACTTC.

This clone was counted a few times. V and J are TRBV7-2 and TRBJ1-2, with a weak D call TRBD1 (6 bases). The CDR3 sequence is 11 residues long. CDR1 and CDR2 (germline): SGHTA, FQGNSA. Trimming took 5 bases from V and 7 from J, leaving 8 bases between them. The CDR3 protein is CASSPGVGYTF. Written as DNA, the CDR3 is TGTGCCAGCAGCCCAGGGGTTGGCTACACCTTC.

Only a few counts were recorded for this clone. This chain links TRBV7-3 with TRBJ2-5; D perhaps matches TRBD1 (5 bases). The CDR3 loop spans 14 amino acids. The germline V gene encodes CDR1 SGHTA and CDR2 FQGTGA. Trimming stripped 4 bases from V and 5 bases from J, with 14 bases between. The CDR3 loop reads CASSYQGAGETQYF. For the CDR3, the DNA is TGTGCCAGCAGCTACCAGGGTGCTGGGGAGACCCAGTACTTC.

The chain uses TRBV6-1 and TRBJ2-7; perhaps TRBD1 as D (6 bases). Deletions cut 0 bases from V and 2 bases from J, with 20 bases between. The CDR3 is 18 residues long. Germline values: CDR1 MNHNS, CDR2 SASEGT. CDR3 coding DNA: TGTGCCAGCAGTGAAGCTCGTACGGTAGGGGGTCGGGCCTACGAGCAGTACTTC. Protein product: CASSEARTVGGRAYEQYF.

This chain links TRBV29-1 with TRBJ2-1, with 14 bases aligning to TRBD2. This CDR3 contains 18 residues. Germline V gene sequence: CDR1 SQVTM, CDR2 ANQGSEA. The J segment lost 7 bases and the V segment lost 6 bases, leaving 17 bases of the junction unmatched. In DNA, the CDR3 is TGCAGCGTGACCGGGACTAGCGGGAGTGGGGGTCATTGGAATGAGCAGTTCTTC. It translates to CSVTGTSGSGGHWNEQFF.

This clone was counted a single time. The V gene is TRBV30, the J gene TRBJ2-7, with a weak D call TRBD2 (6 bases). V was trimmed by 1 base and J by 3 bases, leaving 10 bases between them. CDR1 is GTSNPN, CDR2 SVGIG, per germline (reference sequence). The CDR3 has 13 residues. For the CDR3, the DNA is TGTGCCTGGAGTGGGGGGGAAGACTACGAGCAGTACTTC. Protein: CAWSGGEDYEQYF.

This clone was counted a few times. The chain employs TRBV5-8 and TRBJ2-5, with 8 bases fitting TRBD1. Looked up from germline, CDR1 is SGHTS and CDR2 is YDEGEE. The CDR3 consists of 16 residues. The junction had 15 bases not matched to a gene; V was cut back by 6 bases and J by 5 bases. CDR3: CASTHILQGAGETQYF. In nucleotides, the CDR3 is TGTGCCAGCACCCATATCCTCCAGGGGGCAGGGGAGACCCAGTACTTC.

This clone was observed once. The chain recombines TRBV15 with TRBJ1-2; possible D gene TRBD1, 6 bases. This CDR3 contains 18 residues. V lost 4 bases to trimming and J lost 3 bases, with 24 bases between them. Per the germline V gene, CDR1 is LNHNV and CDR2 is YYDKDF (reference sequence). The CDR3, as DNA: TGTGCCACCAGCAACATCCCCGGGTACAGGGAGGGCCACTATGGCTACACCTTC. This codes for CATSNIPGYREGHYGYTF.

The CDR3 reads CAIGGTQNTGELFF. CDR3 nucleotide sequence: TGTGCCATAGGCGGGACCCAGAACACCGGGGAGCTGTTTTTT. The V and J genes are TRBV10-3 and TRBJ2-2; TRBD2 is a possible D gene (6 bases). V lost 9 bases and J 1 base, leaving 12 bases between the germline ends. Germline V gene lookup returns CDR1 ENHRY and CDR2 SYGVKD. CDR3 length equals 14 residues.

The chain recombines TRBV18 with TRBJ2-7, with TRBD2 matching 7 bases. V shed 3 bases, J shed 5 bases, and the junction held 7 bases outside the gene matches. Germline V gene sequence: CDR1 KGHSH, CDR2 LQKENI. The length of the CDR3 is 14 residues. CDR3 sequence: CASSPTQRGDEQYF. The DNA of the CDR3 is TGTGCCAGCTCACCGACCCAGCGGGGAGACGAGCAGTACTTC.

The chain combines TRBV5-8 with TRBJ1-5; perhaps TRBD1 as D (6 bases). The CDR3 is 17 amino acids. V lost 0 bases and J 0 bases, leaving 13 bases between the germline ends. CDR1 is SGHTS and CDR2 is YDEGEE in the germline V gene. CDR3 loop: CASSLVLDSVSNQPQHF. CDR3 DNA: TGTGCCAGCAGCTTGGTCCTGGACAGCGTTAGCAATCAGCCCCAGCATTTT.

The rearrangement links TRBV27 to TRBJ2-7, with 8 bases identical to TRBD2. Germline V CDR1 and CDR2: MNHEY, SMNVEV (reference sequence). The CDR3 runs to 14 residues. The junction had 3 bases not matched to a gene; V was cut back by 4 bases and J by 1 base. DNA for the CDR3: TGTGCCAGCAGTTGGAGCGGGAGTTCCTACGAGCAGTACTTC. This gives the protein CASSWSGSSYEQYF.

This clone was detected a few times. The chain carries TRBV7-6 and TRBJ2-7; 9 nucleotides agree with TRBD2. CDR3 size: 16 residues. J lost 2 bases, V lost 6 bases, and 11 bases had no gene match. Germline V lookup: CDR1 SGHVS, CDR2 FNYEAQ. CDR3 region: CASSPDAGGDPYEQYF. The DNA of the CDR3 is TGTGCCAGCAGTCCCGATGCGGGGGGGGATCCCTACGAGCAGTACTTC.

This clone was counted between two and nine times. CDR3 in DNA: TGTGCCAGCAGCCGGCCAGGAAACAGGAATAATTCACCCCTCCACTTT. Its protein is CASSRPGNRNNSPLHF. V usage is TRBV4-2 and J usage is TRBJ1-6; D possibly corresponds to TRBD1 (5 bases). The germline V gene encodes CDR1 LGHNA and CDR2 YNFKEQ. CDR3 length: 16 residues. V shed 4 bases and J shed 5 bases, with 15 bases lying between them.

The chain employs TRBV6-5 and TRBJ1-2; 8 nucleotides align to TRBD1. CDR1 and CDR2 (germline): MNHEY, SVGAGI. This CDR3 has 13 residues. Trimming took 6 bases from V and 2 from J; bases not matched to a gene: 2. For the CDR3, the DNA is TGTGCCAGCAGCCGGGACAGGAACTATGGCTACACCTTC. This sequence encodes CASSRDRNYGYTF.

The chain combines TRBV2 with TRBJ2-7, with 11 bases matching TRBD2. The germline gives CDR1 SNHLY, CDR2 FYNNEI. Unmatched junction bases numbered 6, after V lost 5 bases and J lost 0 bases. This CDR3 has 16 amino acids. This CDR3 is CASSPRTSGSSYEQYF. CDR3 bases: TGTGCCAGCAGTCCTAGGACTAGCGGGTCCTCCTACGAGCAGTACTTC.

CDR3 sequence: CASLFPGGEDYEQYF. Here the CDR3 DNA reads TGTGCCAGCCTCTTTCCTGGGGGCGAAGACTACGAGCAGTACTTC. The J gene is TRBJ2-7, the V gene TRBV2; tentative D call: TRBD1 (6 bases). The CDR3 has 15 amino acids. Germline lookup yields CDR1 SNHLY and CDR2 FYNNEI. Between the trimmed V and J ends, which lost 8 bases and 3 bases, there was a span of 20 bases.

This chain connects TRBV11-3 to TRBJ2-2, with D possibly being TRBD1 (7 bases). Germline CDR1 reads SGHNT; CDR2 reads YENEEA. The CDR3 is 14 residues long. V was cut by 5 bases and J by 5 bases, with 12 bases left in between. CDR3 protein: CASSAGTATGELFF. Here the CDR3 DNA reads TGTGCCAGCAGCGCGGGGACAGCGACCGGGGAGCTGTTTTTT.

The J gene is TRBJ2-5, the V gene TRBV4-3; D gene uncertain. This CDR3 spans 15 amino acids. Germline V gene lookup returns CDR1 LGHNA and CDR2 YSLEER. The V and J ends lost 0 bases and 5 bases respectively, with 13 bases between them. The CDR3 protein is CASSQDRVGVETQYF. CDR3 in DNA: TGCGCCAGCAGCCAAGATCGCGTTGGAGTGGAGACCCAGTACTTC.